The source of this TCR beta chain is a study of blood T cell dynamics during melanoma immunotherapy. On the study more broadly: First-line therapy was either pembrolizumab or nivolumab with ipilimumab for metastatic melanoma.

The CDR3 is 16 amino acids. Sample time point: week 3, after first cycle of checkpoint inhibitor. Measured with immunoSEQ multiplex PCR; TCRdb has only the in-frame clones, and not every one. Of fewer than 20,000 clones in the sample, about 94% are singletons; the top ten hold roughly 0.22%. This clone has just one count. This sequence joins TRBV21-1 and TRBJ1-1. TRBV21-1 is classified as a pseudogene. The sequence was collected from a human donor with melanoma. Specimen: effector memory CD8+ T cells from blood, collected from a patient treated with checkpoint blockade. The CDR3 bases are TGTGCCAGCAGCAAACCCTTAGACCCGAGGGGTGGTGAAGCTTTCTTT. This encodes CASSKPLDPRGGEAFF.